What follows is one TCR beta chain and its context. The target antigen is unknown. Produced via immunoSEQ multiplex PCR; TCRdb's table is partial and in-frame only. The sample shows 300,000 to 500,000 clones, about nine tenths of them seen only once. This sample is drawn from a study of Ad26.COV2.S vaccination and SARS-CoV-2 variants. Study-level background: Sample donor was a member of the COV1001 Ad26.COV2.S trial arm. Study-wide findings and caveats: Comparable non-spike TCR breadth was observed in vaccine and placebo recipients. Spike-specific TCR breadth ran higher among vaccine recipients than placebo recipients. The TCR breadth and depth analyses may have produced an underestimate of total T cell responses.

Treatment here: roughly 20 received Ad26.COV2.S at low or high dose, single or two shots; several received placebo; per-sample allocation not given. The samples were gathered on day 63 after the first injection of vaccine or placebo. The V gene lost 5 bases and the J gene lost 6 bases, with 13 bases spanning the gap. CDR3 length equals 14 residues. Germline CDR1 and CDR2: SGHTA and FQGNSA. The sample was peripheral blood, taken in a trial of Ad26.COV2.S vaccine versus placebo. The sequence was collected from a person between 18 and 60 years old who received the Ad26.COV2.S COVID-19 vaccine or a placebo. V is TRBV7-2 and J is TRBJ2-2; tentative D call: TRBD1 (7 bases). This CDR3 reads CASSRTRGAGELFF. DNA of the CDR3: TGTGCCAGCAGCAGAACCAGGGGGGCCGGGGAGCTGTTTTTT.